The rows below give T cell receptor beta chains drawn from one sample of a study of OX40 agonist ivuxolimab in advanced cancers. The assay was immunoSEQ multiplex PCR, and TCRdb's table has in-frame clones only and misses some. Among around 65,000 clones listed, roughly 88% were seen once. Here the sequenced sample was CD4+ or CD8+ T cells sorted from blood, taken in a trial of the OX40 agonist ivuxolimab. The receptors shown here come from an adult with an advanced solid tumor such as melanoma, head and neck, liver or kidney cancer. Both conserved end residues are part of each CDR3. A D gene is named only where the DNA matches it firmly. Clone size appears in some rows only: once, few, many, or a class for an expanded clone.

v_call	j_call	d_call	clone_size	cdr3_nt	cdr3_aa
TRBV28	TRBJ1-2	-	-	TGTGCCAGCAGTTCCCCCCCGCAGGGAGGGTTCACCTTC	CASSSPPQGGFTF
TRBV7-9	TRBJ1-5	-	-	TGTGCCAGCAGCTTAGGCCAGGATCAGCCCCAGCATTTT	CASSLGQDQPQHF
TRBV5-1	TRBJ2-2	TRBD2	-	TGCGCCAGCAGCTTGGAGGGAGGGCGGACCGGGGAGCTGTTTTTT	CASSLEGGRTGELFF
TRBV18	TRBJ2-7	-	-	TGTGCCAGCTCAAGAGTCGTTGGCTACGAGCAGTACTTC	CASSRVVGYEQYF
TRBV28	TRBJ1-5	-	-	TGTGCCAGCAGCCCCACAGCTTCTAGCAATCAGCCCCAGCATTTT	CASSPTASSNQPQHF
TRBV28	TRBJ2-7	-	-	TGTGCCAGCAGTTTGCGGACCTACGAGCAGTACTTC	CASSLRTYEQYF
TRBV5-1	TRBJ2-3	TRBD1	-	TGCGCCAGCAGCCCAATCGGGACAGGCGGAGATACGCAGTATTTT	CASSPIGTGGDTQYF
TRBV9	TRBJ2-1	-	-	TGTGCCAGCAGCGTAGTGGCAGGAGGCAATGAGCAGTTCTTC	CASSVVAGGNEQFF
TRBV12-2	TRBJ1-2	-	-	TGTGCAAGTCGCCCCCTTCCTCTCTATGGCTACACCTTC	CASRPLPLYGYTF
TRBV2	TRBJ2-5	-	-	TGTGCCAGCAATACGTACCAAGAGACCCAGTACTTC	CASNTYQETQYF
TRBV5-6	TRBJ2-5	-	-	TGTGCCAGCAGCTCGCTAGAGACCCAGTACTTC	CASSSLETQYF
TRBV15	TRBJ1-1	TRBD1	-	TGTGCCACCTCACAGGGGGCTAACACTGAAGCTTTCTTT	CATSQGANTEAFF
TRBV5-4	TRBJ1-2	TRBD1	-	TGTGCCAGCAGCCCAGGACAGGGGCTTAACTATGGCTACACCTTC	CASSPGQGLNYGYTF
TRBV11-3	TRBJ1-1	-	-	TGTGCCAGCAGCCTCGGACCAGGGATGGCTTTCTTT	CASSLGPGMAFF
TRBV28	TRBJ1-2	-	-	TGTGCCAGCAGTCACGGGCCGGTCGGCTACACCTTC	CASSHGPVGYTF
TRBV7-2	TRBJ2-2	-	-	TGTGCCAGCAGCTTAGAGGGGGGCTCGAACACCGGGGAGCTGTTTTTT	CASSLEGGSNTGELFF
TRBV25-1	TRBJ2-3	TRBD1	-	TGTGCCAGCGTGGGACAGGGGCTGACAGATACGCAGTATTTT	CASVGQGLTDTQYF
TRBV9	TRBJ2-3	-	-	TGTGCCAGCAGCCCCCAAGGGTGGGATACGCAGTATTTT	CASSPQGWDTQYF
TRBV5-1	TRBJ1-3	-	-	TGCGCCAGCAGCTTAACAGGGTCTGGAAACACCATATATTTT	CASSLTGSGNTIYF
TRBV7-8	TRBJ1-2	-	-	TGTGCCAGCAGCTTGGGGAGGGGATCTTATGGCTACACCTTC	CASSLGRGSYGYTF
TRBV15	TRBJ2-5	-	-	TGTGCCACCAGCAGTACCACGGTCCAGGGCGCGAAGACCCAGTACTTC	CATSSTTVQGAKTQYF
TRBV5-1	TRBJ1-2	-	-	TGCGCCAGCAGCTTGGCCCTCTCTACAGGGCATTATGGCTACACCTTC	CASSLALSTGHYGYTF
TRBV10-3	TRBJ2-3	TRBD2	-	TGTGCCATCAGTGAGACCAATCCCTGGTCTAGCGGGACTAGCACAGATACGCAGTATTTT	CAISETNPWSSGTSTDTQYF
TRBV28	TRBJ1-5	-	-	TGTGCCAGCATCCCTCAGGAAACCAGGGCTAGCAATCAGCCCCAGCATTTT	CASIPQETRASNQPQHF
TRBV7-7	TRBJ2-7	-	-	TGTGCCGGCAGCCTAACCCCTGGCCTCCACGAGCAGTACTTC	CAGSLTPGLHEQYF
TRBV6-1	TRBJ1-5	-	once	TGTGCCAGCAGTGAAGCGGTCGCCCGGGATCAGCCCCAGCATTTT	CASSEAVARDQPQHF
TRBV2	TRBJ2-3	TRBD2	-	TGTGCCAGCATAGCGGGAGTCTGGGATACGCAGTATTTT	CASIAGVWDTQYF
TRBV28	TRBJ2-4	-	-	TGTGCCAGCAGTTTATCGGGCAGCCTAGCCAAAAACATTCAGTACTTC	CASSLSGSLAKNIQYF
TRBV10-3	TRBJ2-3	TRBD1	-	TGTGCCATCAGGATTACAGGGGGGTTCACAGATACGCAGTATTTT	CAIRITGGFTDTQYF
TRBV18	TRBJ2-3	-	-	TGTGCCAGCTCACCACCGAACAGAGGGGCGGCAGATACGCAGTATTTT	CASSPPNRGAADTQYF
TRBV7-2	TRBJ2-2	-	-	TGTGCCAGCAGCTTACTCACCACCGGGGAGCTGTTTTTT	CASSLLTTGELFF
TRBV25-1	TRBJ1-2	-	-	TGTGCCAGCAGTGTCCCCGGGGTTGGCTATGGCTACACCTTC	CASSVPGVGYGYTF
TRBV28	TRBJ1-2	-	-	TGTGCCAGCAGTTTATCTACAGGGAGGTTTGGCTACACCTTC	CASSLSTGRFGYTF
TRBV5-1	TRBJ2-2	-	few	TGCGCCAGCAGCTTGGCTCTAGGTGCGGGGGAGCTGTTTTTT	CASSLALGAGELFF
TRBV30	TRBJ2-1	-	-	TGTGCCTGGAGTGGAGGGACTTACAATGAGCAGTTCTTC	CAWSGGTYNEQFF